One and the same sample provided the 2 T cell receptor beta chains below, sequenced in a study of T-cell memory formation after mild COVID-19. TCRdb fed the 5' RACE reads into MiXCR, producing one record per CDR3 protein. The table has roughly 560,000 distinct CDR3 sequences, 20% seen once. Material: PBMCs or a T cell subset sorted from them (not recorded which). Receptors originate from an adult woman who had mild COVID-19 (a few samples of this study predate the infection). Cell type and time point are not known.

The V and J genes are TRBV7-3 and TRBJ2-7; 7 nucleotides line up with TRBD2. The CDR3 runs to 13 residues. CDR1 and CDR2 (germline): SGHTA, FQGTGA. With 4 bases clipped from V and 7 bases from J, the junction kept 7 bases outside the gene matches. The CDR3 region has the DNA TGTGCCAGCAGCTCCTTCCCGGGGGGAGAGCAGTACTTC. Its protein product is CASSSFPGGEQYF. The complete variable domain, with remaining parts taken from reference TRBV7-3 and TRBJ2-7, reads GAGVSQTPSNKVTEKGKYVELRCDPISGHTALYWYRQSLGQGPEFLIYFQGTGAADDSGLPNDRFFAVRPEGSVSTLKIQRTERGDSAVYLCASSSFPGGEQYFGPGTRLTVT.

This clonotype showed up just a few times. The chain recombines TRBV6-1 with TRBJ2-1; 14 nucleotides line up with TRBD2. Germline V lookup: CDR1 MNHNS, CDR2 SASEGT. With 4 bases clipped from V and 8 bases from J, the junction kept 4 bases outside the gene matches. This CDR3 spans 15 amino acids. The CDR3 DNA reads TGTGCCAGCAGTGGACTAGCGGGGGGGGTCTATGAGCAGTTCTTC. This gives the protein CASSGLAGGVYEQFF.